Listed here are 10 T cell receptor beta chains from one sample, sequenced in a study of T cell responses to AZD1222 COVID-19 vaccine. Clones were read by immunoSEQ multiplex PCR, and TCRdb kept only the in-frame ones, dropping some. The sample includes around 81,000 clones, around 90% seen only once; the top ten take around 8%. This sample comprised peripheral blood, obtained 28 days after the second AZD1222 dose. These receptors were obtained from an adult who received the AZD1222 COVID-19 vaccine.

The chain has TRBV21-1 and TRBJ2-3; TRBD2, as called in the table, went unchecked against the DNA. TRBV21-1 is flagged as a pseudogene. This CDR3 has 17 amino acids. CDR3 in DNA: TGTGCCAGCAGCAAAGGTGGTGGCGGGAACCGCACAGATACGCAGTATTTT. Translation: CASSKGGGGNRTDTQYF.

The J gene is TRBJ2-5, the V gene TRBV2, with a possible D match to TRBD2 (7 bases). Germline assignment: CDR1 SNHLY and CDR2 FYNNEI. The CDR3 runs to 15 residues. The V and J ends lost 2 bases and 5 bases respectively, with 15 bases between them. CDR3 protein: CASSERGAGWETQYF. The DNA of the CDR3 is TGTGCCAGCAGTGAACGGGGGGCAGGTTGGGAGACCCAGTACTTC.

This clone was recorded once. The chain is built from TRBV7-3 and TRBJ2-3, with a tentative D call TRBD2 (6 bases). The CDR3 extends over 15 amino acids. V was clipped by 5 bases and J by 0 bases, with 12 bases between them. In germline, CDR1 is SGHTA, CDR2 FQGTGA. The CDR3 nucleotides are TGTGCCAGCAGCCTTAGCGGATTTAGCACAGATACGCAGTATTTT. This codes for CASSLSGFSTDTQYF.

V gene TRBV6-6 combines with J gene TRBJ2-3; TRBD2 is a possible D gene (5 bases). Germline assignment: CDR1 MNHNY and CDR2 SVGAGI (reference sequence). This CDR3 contains 14 residues. Trimming took off 4 bases at V and 3 bases at J, with 11 bases between the two ends. CDR3 region: CASSFGVATDTQYF. DNA of the CDR3: TGTGCCAGCAGTTTTGGAGTAGCGACAGATACGCAGTATTTT.

The rearrangement links TRBV7-9 to TRBJ2-5; 7 bases match TRBD1. Germline assignment: CDR1 SEHNR and CDR2 FQNEAQ (reference sequence). J gave up 2 bases and V 5 bases, and 8 bases lay outside the gene matches. The length of the CDR3 is 15 residues. CDR3 nucleotides: TGTGCCAGCAGCCCCAACAGGGGACATCAAGAGACCCAGTACTTC. Translation: CASSPNRGHQETQYF.

The chain uses TRBV11-2 and TRBJ2-1; D call uncertain. The CDR3 extends over 15 amino acids. Germline V gene lookup returns CDR1 SGHAT and CDR2 FQNNGV. V lost 1 base and J 0 bases, leaving 7 bases between the germline ends. The CDR3 nucleotides are TGTGCCAGCAGCTTAGGGACCCCCTCCTACAATGAGCAGTTCTTC. Residues: CASSLGTPSYNEQFF.

The rearrangement joins TRBV28 to TRBJ2-2; perhaps TRBD1 as D (5 bases). V was shortened by 4 bases and J by 4 bases, with 13 bases between the two germline ends. The CDR3 is 15 residues long. CDR1 MDHEN and CDR2 SYDVKM come from the germline V gene. The CDR3 spells CASSSDSVGTGELFF. In DNA form, the CDR3 reads TGTGCCAGCAGTTCAGACAGTGTGGGCACCGGGGAGCTGTTTTTT.

The V gene is TRBV11-2, the J gene TRBJ2-1, with a tentative D call TRBD2 (5 bases). The V gene's germline CDR1 is SGHAT and CDR2 FQNNGV. Trimming left V 0 bases short and J 0 bases short, with 6 bases between. The CDR3 loop spans 15 amino acids. The CDR3 nucleotides are TGTGCCAGCAGCTTAGAGCGGGCCTCCTACAATGAGCAGTTCTTC. It is translated as CASSLERASYNEQFF.

In nucleotides, the CDR3 is TGTGCCAGCAGGGGGTCGGAGGGAAGGGAGTCCTCCAATTCACCCCTCCACTTT. It encodes CASRGSEGRESSNSPLHF. The genes are TRBV5-4 and TRBJ1-6; D ambiguous. Germline CDR1 reads SGHNT; CDR2 reads YYREEE (reference sequence). The ends were cut back, 5 bases at V and 7 bases at J, with 25 bases in the middle. The CDR3 sequence is 18 residues long.

This chain uses TRBV2 with TRBJ2-7; 8 bases are shared with TRBD2. The CDR3 runs 14 residues. V was pared by 5 bases and J by 0 bases, with 3 bases of the junction left unmatched. Germline CDR1 SNHLY, CDR2 FYNNEI. The CDR3 here is CASSSGGLSYEQYF. The CDR3 region has the DNA TGTGCCAGCAGTAGCGGGGGTCTCTCCTACGAGCAGTACTTC.